This entry lists 5 T cell receptor beta chains sequenced from one sample in a study of CD8+ T cells in alopecia areata. The sample's treatment: oral pan-JAK inhibitor, 5-10 mg twice daily. Isolated RNA was reverse transcribed into cDNA used as the sequencing template. TCRdb keeps only in-frame clones here, not all; method: immunoSEQ multiplex PCR. Of under 250,000 clones listed, more than 45% were seen once; the top ten hold approximately 1.4%. Source: CD4+ T cells sorted from blood, taken at week 4, from a patient treated with tofacitinib. Every receptor here comes from a human donor with alopecia areata.

The rearrangement joins TRBV4-1 to TRBJ1-2, with 7 bases fitting TRBD1. The CDR3 has 16 amino acids. In germline, CDR1 is MGHRA, CDR2 YSYEKL. With 3 bases clipped from V and 3 bases from J, the junction kept 10 bases outside the gene matches. The CDR3 DNA sequence: TGCGCCAGCAGCCAGAGTAACAGGGGTAGAGACTATGGCTACACCTTC. This codes for CASSQSNRGRDYGYTF.

The J gene is TRBJ1-5, the V gene TRBV7-2; D gene ambiguous. Between the trimmed V and J ends, which lost 6 bases and 5 bases, there was a span of 17 bases. Per germline, CDR1 SGHTA and CDR2 FQGNSA. The CDR3 is 15 amino acids. DNA for the CDR3: TGTGCCAGCAGTCAAACTAGGGCAGAGTATCAGCCCCAGCATTTT. This encodes CASSQTRAEYQPQHF. Supplemented by reference TRBV7-2 and TRBJ1-5, the full variable domain reads GAGVSQSPSNKVTEKGKDVELRCDPISGHTALYWYRQSLGQGLEFLIYFQGNSAPDKSGLPSDRFSAERTGGSVSTLTIQRTQQEDSAVYLCASSQTRAEYQPQHFGDGTRLSIL.

The rearrangement uses TRBV29-1 and TRBJ1-1; D not certain. The CDR3 is 12 amino acids. Germline CDR1 and CDR2: SQVTM and ANQGSEA. Trimming shortened V by 5 bases and J by 4 bases, and 11 bases separated the two germline ends. In nucleotides, the CDR3 is TGCAGCGTTCAATACGGTCTCACTGAAGCTTTCTTT. Translation gives CSVQYGLTEAFF. The complete variable domain, with remaining parts taken from reference TRBV29-1 and TRBJ1-1, reads SAVISQKPSRDICQRGTSLTIQCQVDSQVTMMFWYRQQPGQSLTLIATANQGSEATYESGFVIDKFPISRPNLTFSTLTVSNMSPEDSSIYLCSVQYGLTEAFFGQGTRLTVV.

The chain is built from TRBV2 and TRBJ2-1; the D gene is possibly TRBD2 (5 bases). Trimming took off 3 bases at V and 5 bases at J, with 11 bases between the two ends. The V gene's germline CDR1 is SNHLY and CDR2 FYNNEI. CDR3 length: 14 amino acids. The CDR3 here is CASSESGLNNEQFF. The DNA for the CDR3 is TGTGCCAGCAGTGAGAGCGGTCTTAACAATGAGCAGTTCTTC.

As for this clone: The sample holds other DNA sequences that translate to the same CDR3. The gene calls are TRBV30 and TRBJ1-1, with D unclear. The germline V gene has CDR1 GTSNPN and CDR2 SVGIG (reference sequence). V gave up 0 bases and J gave up 0 bases, with 2 bases separating them. The CDR3 covers 12 residues. CDR3 DNA: TGTGCCTGGAGTGTAATGAACACTGAAGCTTTCTTT. It translates to CAWSVMNTEAFF.